This T cell receptor (beta chain) was retrieved from a study of T-cell reconstitution after alpha-beta-depleted transplantation in children. Unique molecular identifiers were incorporated when the TCRbeta library was constructed. One entry per CDR3 protein results from TCRdb running MiXCR on the PCR reads. The sample lists approximately 300,000 distinct CDR3 sequences; about 9.4% were seen once. The CDR3 is made up of 16 amino acids. Germline assignment: CDR1 KGHDR and CDR2 SFDVKD. V shed 3 bases, J shed 1 base, and the junction held 5 bases outside the gene matches. Study-level points and caveats: Several hundred expanded graft clones reportedly supplied alpha-beta T cells about two months after transplant. It was newly produced T cells that mostly accounted for T-cell counts and diversity one year after transplant. The origin of high day-60 TCRbeta diversity in some patients lay in surviving recipient T cells and thymic progenitors.

This clonotype has only a few counts. Its antigen is undetermined. The sequences come from PBMCs, collected before TCRalphabeta/CD19-depleted stem cell transplant. The source is a boy under two years old with acute myeloid leukemia, due to receive a stem cell transplant. The rearrangement links TRBV24-1 to TRBJ1-5; 7 positions agree with TRBD1. The CDR3 coding sequence is TGTGCCACCAGTGATCCCACAGGGGACAGCAATCAGCCCCAGCATTTT. It codes for CATSDPTGDSNQPQHF.